This T cell receptor beta chain was captured in a study of shared clonotypes between healthy human individuals. This clone was seen a few times. PCR replicates performed on unsorted PBMC used roughly 300 ng DNA, tens of thousands of T cell genomes. Profiled with immunoSEQ multiplex PCR; TCRdb holds only in-frame clones, not every one. The sample includes 500,000 to 650,000 clones, roughly 72% seen only once; the top ten take 12%. V shed 0 bases, J shed 3 bases, and the junction held 8 bases outside the gene matches. In germline, CDR1 is SEHNR, CDR2 FQNEAQ (reference sequence). This CDR3 is built from 17 residues. Nashville, Tennessee was home to all donors, who were Caucasian adults.

This sequence originates from a woman between 35 and 50 years old in good health. Some clones in this sample may be carry-over from other donors' samples. The chain has TRBV7-9 and TRBJ2-1; 7 nucleotides match TRBD2. The sample comprised PBMCs. For the CDR3, the DNA is TGTGCCAGCAGCTTAGCGAAGGTCGGGGGGTACTACAATGAGCAGTTCTTC. Protein sequence: CASSLAKVGGYYNEQFF.